The source of this T cell receptor beta chain is a study of human T cells and chemical hapten exposure. Study as a whole: Recorded diagnoses among the mostly female patients were alopecia areata, totalis or universalis. Among samples, TCR yields varied mainly because of small differences in pooled library volume.

Study conclusions and caveats: PT1 expanded TCR numbers rose with patch test score. Significantly more large CDR3 similarity clusters were formed by expanded TCRs than by controls.

The sample holds a few counts of this clonotype. The antigen remains undetermined. The ends were cut back, 1 base at V and 5 bases at J, with 14 bases in the middle. Germline V gene sequence: CDR1 KGHSH, CDR2 LQKENI. CDR3 length equals 15 residues. Via MiXCR, TCRdb re-called the RACE reads, giving one row per CDR3 protein. The table shows more than 250,000 distinct CDR3 sequences, with approximately 8.6% occurring only once. The time point denotes: pre-sensitization, week 0. This sample's treatment: therapeutic diphenylcyclopropenone sensitization with weekly scalp DPC. The rearrangement links TRBV18 to TRBJ1-2; maybe TRBD1 (5 bases). The receptor was derived from a woman aged 40 to 49 with alopecia areata. Some clones in this sample may be carry-over from other donors' samples. Sequenced here: whole blood, sampled in connection with sensitization to the hapten diphenylcyclopropenone (DPC). The CDR3 bases are TGTGCCAGCTCACCACGCGACAGCCCAGTTTATGGCTACACCTTC. Its translation is CASSPRDSPVYGYTF.